This TCR beta chain was retrieved from a study of shared clonotypes between healthy human individuals. The CDR3 covers 16 residues. Germline V gives CDR1 SGHRS, CDR2 YFSETQ. V gave up 4 bases and J gave up 4 bases; unmatched junction bases: 10. Overall study findings and caveats: Among non-shared clonotypes, generation probabilities were lower than among those shared by all four donors. Larger richness was generally estimated for naive than memory subsets.

About this clone: Its antigen is still unknown.

Method: immunoSEQ multiplex PCR; TCRdb's copy keeps in-frame clones and lacks some. The repertoire holds 2 million to 2.5 million clones, with approximately 93% as singletons. The source of this sequence is a man aged 18 to 29 in good health. Some clones in this sample may be carry-over from other donors' samples. The chain links TRBV5-1 to TRBJ2-1; TRBD1 matches at 8 bases. Sequencing was performed on naive CD4+ T cells from PBMCs. Subset specified: CD45RA+ positively selected. CDR3 sequence (DNA): TGCGCCAGCAGCCGGGACAGGCGGGACTCTTACAATGAGCAGTTCTTC. Encoded protein: CASSRDRRDSYNEQFF.